This paragraph covers one TCR beta chain sequence. At one boundary the junction diverges from the germline segment, which might be a read error. This sample was taken from a study of blood T cell repertoires in COVID-19. The assay was immunoSEQ multiplex PCR, and TCRdb's table has in-frame clones only and misses some. The data contain roughly 410,000 clones, more than 70% of them singletons. The CDR3 covers 14 residues. Germline loops: CDR1 KGHSH, CDR2 LQKENI. This TCR was sampled from an older woman with COVID-19, enrolled during active disease. The V gene is TRBV18, the J gene TRBJ2-1; TRBD1 agrees at 7 bases. The sequencing input was peripheral blood. The CDR3 DNA sequence: TGTGCCAGCTCCCCACAAGGGGGCCTAAATGAGCAGTTCTTC. It yields the protein CASSPQGGLNEQFF.